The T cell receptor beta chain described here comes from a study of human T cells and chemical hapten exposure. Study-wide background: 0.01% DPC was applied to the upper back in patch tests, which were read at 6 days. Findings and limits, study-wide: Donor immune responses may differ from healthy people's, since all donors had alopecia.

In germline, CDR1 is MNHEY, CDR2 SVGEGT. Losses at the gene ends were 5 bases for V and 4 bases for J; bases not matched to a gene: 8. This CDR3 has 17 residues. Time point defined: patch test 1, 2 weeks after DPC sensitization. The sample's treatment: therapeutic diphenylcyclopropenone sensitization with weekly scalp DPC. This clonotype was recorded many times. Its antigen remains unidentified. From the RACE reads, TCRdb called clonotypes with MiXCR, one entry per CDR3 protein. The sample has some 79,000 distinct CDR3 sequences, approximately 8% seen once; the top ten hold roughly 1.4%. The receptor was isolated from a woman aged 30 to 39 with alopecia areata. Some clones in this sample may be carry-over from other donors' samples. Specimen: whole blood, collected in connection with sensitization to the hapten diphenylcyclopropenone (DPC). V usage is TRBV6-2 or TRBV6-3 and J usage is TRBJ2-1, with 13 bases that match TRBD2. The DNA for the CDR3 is TGTGCCAGCAGTCGGAGACTAGCGGGGGGCCAATACAATGAGCAGTTCTTC. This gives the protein CASSRRLAGGQYNEQFF.